This T cell receptor (beta chain) was identified during a study of blood T cell repertoires in COVID-19. All enrollees were roughly 18 to 90 years old and from 24 US areas. Grouping used clinical history reported by participants in a survey and questionnaire. Methods used by the authors: Amplified reference gene primers provided the basis for estimating nucleated cell counts. Produced via immunoSEQ multiplex PCR; TCRdb's table is partial and in-frame only. The DNA was the basis for D and trimming; V, J and clone size are from that table. The sample lists hundreds of thousands of clones; 90% were seen once. This clone showed up just once. V dropped 8 bases and J dropped 2 bases, with 10 bases sitting between them. From germline, CDR1 is ENHRY and CDR2 SYGVKD. The CDR3 totals 12 residues.

The rearrangement joins TRBV10-3 to TRBJ2-7; no clear D gene. Sample: PBMCs or T cells enriched from blood (not recorded which). The clonotype was recovered from a man in his 60s who had recovered from COVID-19. CDR3 sequence (DNA): TGTGCCATCGGAGACTCCACCTACGAGCAGTACTTC. Amino acid sequence: CAIGDSTYEQYF.